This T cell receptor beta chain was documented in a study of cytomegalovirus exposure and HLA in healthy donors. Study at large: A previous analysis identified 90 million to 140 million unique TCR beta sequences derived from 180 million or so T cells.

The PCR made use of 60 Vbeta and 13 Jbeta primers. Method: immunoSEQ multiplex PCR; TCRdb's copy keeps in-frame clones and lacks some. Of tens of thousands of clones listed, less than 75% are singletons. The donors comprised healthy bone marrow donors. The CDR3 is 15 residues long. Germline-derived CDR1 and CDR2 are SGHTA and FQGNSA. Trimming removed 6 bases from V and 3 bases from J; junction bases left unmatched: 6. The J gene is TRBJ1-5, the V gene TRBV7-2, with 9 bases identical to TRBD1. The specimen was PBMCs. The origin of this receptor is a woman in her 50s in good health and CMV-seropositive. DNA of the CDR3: TGTGCCAGCAGTCCCGACAGGGGGGTCAATCAGCCCCAGCATTTT. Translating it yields CASSPDRGVNQPQHF. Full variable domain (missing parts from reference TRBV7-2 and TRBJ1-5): GAGVSQSPSNKVTEKGKDVELRCDPISGHTALYWYRQSLGQGLEFLIYFQGNSAPDKSGLPSDRFSAERTGGSVSTLTIQRTQQEDSAVYLCASSPDRGVNQPQHFGDGTRLSIL.